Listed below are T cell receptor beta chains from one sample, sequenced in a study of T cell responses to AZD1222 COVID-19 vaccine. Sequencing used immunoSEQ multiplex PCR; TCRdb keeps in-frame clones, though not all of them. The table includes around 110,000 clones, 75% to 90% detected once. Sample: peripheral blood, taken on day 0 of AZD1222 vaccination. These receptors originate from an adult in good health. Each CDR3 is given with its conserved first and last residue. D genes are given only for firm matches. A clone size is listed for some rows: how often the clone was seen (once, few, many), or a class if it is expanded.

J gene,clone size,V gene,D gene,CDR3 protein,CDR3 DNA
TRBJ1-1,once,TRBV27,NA,CASSRHGTATEAFF,TGTGCCAGCAGTCGCCACGGGACGGCGACTGAAGCTTTCTTT
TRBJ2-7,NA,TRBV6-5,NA,CASSQKGGDEQYF,TGTGCCAGCAGTCAAAAAGGAGGGGACGAGCAGTACTTC
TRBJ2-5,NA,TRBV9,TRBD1,CASSQGAVETQYF,TGTGCCAGCAGCCAGGGGGCTGTCGAGACCCAGTACTTC
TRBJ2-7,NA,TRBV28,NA,CASSTPRTVPYEQYF,TGTGCCAGCAGTACCCCTCGGACAGTTCCCTACGAGCAGTACTTC
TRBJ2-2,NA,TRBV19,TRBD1,CASRQGVAGELFF,TGTGCCAGTAGACAGGGGGTAGCCGGGGAGCTGTTTTTT
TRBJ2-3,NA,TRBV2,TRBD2,CASSGLAGGWTDTQYF,TGTGCCAGCAGTGGTCTAGCGGGAGGGTGGACAGATACGCAGTATTTT
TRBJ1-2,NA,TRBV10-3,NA,CAISDSETVGRISF,TGTGCCATCAGTGATTCGGAGACAGTCGGTCGGATCTCGTTC
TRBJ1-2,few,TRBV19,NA,CASSILPGASYGYTF,TGTGCCAGTAGTATCCTCCCGGGGGCGAGCTATGGCTACACCTTC
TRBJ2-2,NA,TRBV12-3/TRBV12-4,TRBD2,CASRTSATGELFF,TGTGCCAGCCGGACTAGCGCCACCGGGGAGCTGTTTTTT
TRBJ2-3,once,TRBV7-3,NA,CASSQPGTDTQYF,TGTGCCAGCAGCCAACCGGGGACAGATACGCAGTATTTT
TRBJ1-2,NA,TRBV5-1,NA,CASSLGAGDYGYTF,TGCGCCAGCAGCTTGGGGGCCGGTGACTATGGCTACACCTTC
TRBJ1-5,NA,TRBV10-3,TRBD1,CAIRGDRGQPQHF,TGTGCCATCAGGGGGGACAGGGGCCAGCCCCAGCATTTT
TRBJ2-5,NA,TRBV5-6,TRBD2,CASSAPAGGQETQYF,TGTGCCAGCAGCGCACCAGCGGGGGGGCAAGAGACCCAGTACTTC
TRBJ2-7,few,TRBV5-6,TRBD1,CASSPAGDREREQYF,TGTGCCAGCAGCCCCGCCGGGGACAGGGAAAGGGAGCAGTACTTC
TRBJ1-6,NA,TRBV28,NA,CASNPTRNSPLHF,TGTGCCAGCAATCCGACCCGGAATTCACCCCTCCACTTT
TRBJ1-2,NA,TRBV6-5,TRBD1,CASSGQGDYGYTF,TGTGCCAGCAGCGGACAGGGGGACTATGGCTACACCTTC
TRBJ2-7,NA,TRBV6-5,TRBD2,CASTGGGAYEQYF,TGTGCCAGCACTGGCGGGGGAGCCTACGAGCAGTACTTC
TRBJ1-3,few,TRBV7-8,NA,CASSAFDRASGNTIYF,TGTGCCAGCAGCGCCTTTGACAGAGCCTCTGGAAACACCATATATTTT
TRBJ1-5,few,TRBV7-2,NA,CASSSQNNQPQHF,TGTGCCAGCAGCTCCCAGAACAATCAGCCCCAGCATTTT
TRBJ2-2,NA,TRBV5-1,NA,CASSSLTGGELFF,TGCGCCAGCAGCTCCCTAACGGGCGGGGAGCTGTTTTTT
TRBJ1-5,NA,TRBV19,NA,CASKRAGYGVNQPQHF,TGTGCCAGTAAACGGGCAGGGTATGGGGTCAATCAGCCCCAGCATTTT
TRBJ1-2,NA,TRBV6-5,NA,CASSWAATEGGYTF,TGTGCCAGCAGTTGGGCAGCGACGGAGGGTGGCTACACCTTC
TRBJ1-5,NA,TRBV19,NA,CASRIQGNSNQPQHF,TGTGCCAGTAGGATACAGGGTAATAGCAATCAGCCCCAGCATTTT
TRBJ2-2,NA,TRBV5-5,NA,CASSLGYSGELFF,TGTGCCAGCAGCTTGGGTTATTCTGGGGAGCTGTTTTTT
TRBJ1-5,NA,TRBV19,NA,CASMGDLSNQPQHF,TGTGCCAGTATGGGGGACTTGAGCAATCAGCCCCAGCATTTT
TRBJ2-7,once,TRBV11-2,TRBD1,CASSLGGTGGSTYEQYF,TGTGCCAGCAGCTTAGGAGGGACAGGGGGCTCCACCTACGAGCAGTACTTC
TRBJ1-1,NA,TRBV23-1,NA,CASSQSEDTEAFF,TGCGCCAGCAGTCAATCGGAGGACACTGAAGCTTTCTTT
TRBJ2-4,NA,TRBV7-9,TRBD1,CASSWGQGLAKNIQYF,TGTGCCAGCAGCTGGGGACAGGGACTAGCCAAAAACATTCAGTACTTC
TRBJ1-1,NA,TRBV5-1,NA,CASTRGGTEAFF,TGCGCCAGCACTAGGGGGGGAACTGAAGCTTTCTTT
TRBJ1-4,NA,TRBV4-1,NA,CAWAQTAEKLFF,TGCGCCTGGGCCCAGACAGCCGAAAAACTGTTTTTT
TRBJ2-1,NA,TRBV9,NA,CASSVGQGVPNEQFF,TGTGCCAGCAGCGTAGGGCAGGGAGTACCCAATGAGCAGTTCTTC
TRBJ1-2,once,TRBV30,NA,CAWRWAAYGYTF,TGTGCCTGGAGGTGGGCGGCATATGGCTACACCTTC
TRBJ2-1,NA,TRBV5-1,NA,CASSLSWGQGYNEQFF,TGCGCCAGCAGCTTGTCTTGGGGGCAAGGATACAATGAGCAGTTCTTC
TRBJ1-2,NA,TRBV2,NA,CASSEDRGGYTF,TGTGCCAGCAGTGAAGACCGAGGTGGCTACACCTTC
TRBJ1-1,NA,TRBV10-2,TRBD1,CASMVLKGQGDTEAFF,TGCGCCAGCATGGTCTTAAAGGGACAGGGGGACACTGAAGCTTTCTTT
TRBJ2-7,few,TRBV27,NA,CASSFTSRNSYEQYF,TGTGCCAGCAGTTTTACTAGCAGAAACTCCTACGAGCAGTACTTC
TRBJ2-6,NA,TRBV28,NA,CASSSLWGANVLTF,TGTGCCAGCAGTTCACTGTGGGGGGCCAACGTCCTGACTTTC
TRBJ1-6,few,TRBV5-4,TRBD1,CASSRSGTGDHSPLHF,TGTGCCAGCAGCCGATCCGGGACAGGGGATCATTCACCCCTCCACTTT